The T cell receptor beta chain under discussion was sequenced for a study of vaccination and CD4 T cells after COVID-19. This clonotype has just a few counts. Its antigen is not identified. Treatment indicated: 10-day PBMC culture with coronavirus spike peptide pools or control peptides (ViraFEST assay). Unexposed donor CD4+ T cells predated the COVID-19 pandemic, collected 2011-2018. ViraFEST sequenced TCRs after peptide-pool expansion of antigen-specific T cells. The V gene's germline CDR1 is MNHEY and CDR2 SMNVEV (reference sequence). The CDR3 extends over 18 amino acids. V trimming: 7 bases; J trimming: 0 bases; junction bases outside the gene matches: 13. The Oncomine TCR Beta short-read assay sequenced DNA from cultured CD4+ T cells. TCRdb reanalysed the PCR reads using MiXCR and keeps one entry per CDR3 protein. Seen here are about 5,700 distinct CDR3 sequences, about 28% observed once, and the top ten hold 15% to 20%.

The sequence was obtained from a human donor in good health. The chain joins TRBV27 to TRBJ2-1; 9 nucleotides align to TRBD2. Sequencing input: CD4+ T cells from blood, cultured in vitro. CDR3 bases: TGTGCCAGCACCCTAGGCGGGGGGGTCAGAAACTCCTACAATGAGCAGTTCTTC. It yields the protein CASTLGGGVRNSYNEQFF.